Presented here are 11 T cell receptor beta chains from one specimen sequenced in a study of PD-L1 blockade in urothelial cancer. Assay used: immunoSEQ multiplex PCR; TCRdb lists only in-frame clones, some missing. The sample shows 45,000 to 60,000 clones, approximately 90% of them seen only once. Time point of the sample: peripheral blood 6 weeks after treatment start. This sample comprised PBMCs, obtained around atezolizumab (anti-PD-L1) treatment. These receptors were collected from a man aged 55 to 70 with urothelial cancer.

The chain uses TRBV30 and TRBJ1-2, with D hard to call. The CDR3 spans 12 residues. The germline V and J ends were trimmed by 2 bases and 8 bases, with 12 bases remaining between them. Germline V lookup: CDR1 GTSNPN, CDR2 SVGIG (reference sequence). The CDR3 DNA follows: TGTGCCTGGAGTCACACCCCGGGGGGCTACACCTTC. It is translated as CAWSHTPGGYTF.

The chain couples TRBV7-6 to TRBJ2-5; 9 bases are a match to TRBD2. The CDR3 contains 15 residues. The V and J ends lost 1 base and 5 bases, in that order; junction bases with no gene match: 5. The germline V gene encodes CDR1 SGHVS and CDR2 FNYEAQ. CDR3 in amino acids: CASSLGGSGGETQYF. In DNA form, the CDR3 reads TGTGCCAGCAGCTTAGGTGGTAGCGGGGGTGAGACCCAGTACTTC.

The chain uses TRBV9 and TRBJ2-3; possible D gene TRBD2, 5 bases. Trimming shortened V by 6 bases and J by 0 bases, and 17 bases separated the two germline ends. CDR1 and CDR2 (germline): SGDLS, YYNGEE. The CDR3 has 16 amino acids. CDR3 sequence (DNA): TGTGCCAGCATCGATCGGGGAGACTCTAGCACAGATACGCAGTATTTT. Translated: CASIDRGDSSTDTQYF.

This chain joins TRBV27 and TRBJ1-5; no definite D call. CDR3 size: 14 residues. The V and J ends lost 6 bases and 4 bases respectively, with 13 bases between them. The germline V gene has CDR1 MNHEY and CDR2 SMNVEV (reference sequence). CDR3 DNA: TGTGCCAGCAGGTTCGCCGGGGTTAATCAGCCCCAGCATTTT. It specifies CASRFAGVNQPQHF.

This rearrangement joins TRBV7-8 to TRBJ2-5; 9 bases match TRBD1. Germline trimming cut 7 bases from V and 5 bases from J; bases unmatched to any gene: 8. Per the germline V gene, CDR1 is SGHVS and CDR2 is FQNEAQ. The CDR3 covers 14 residues. The CDR3 DNA is TGTGCCAGCACTCCGGGACAGGGAGGTGAGACCCAGTACTTC. It is translated as CASTPGQGGETQYF.

This clone occurred once. This chain links TRBV19 with TRBJ2-5; 8 bases map to TRBD2. Losses at the gene ends were 4 bases for V and 5 bases for J; bases not matched to a gene: 6. The CDR3 sequence is 14 residues long. Germline V gives CDR1 LNHDA, CDR2 SQIVND (reference sequence). The CDR3 loop is CASSTSGRGETQYF. The CDR3 coding sequence is TGTGCCAGTAGTACCTCCGGGAGGGGGGAGACCCAGTACTTC. Complete variable domain (other parts from reference TRBV19 and TRBJ2-5): DGGITQSPKYLFRKEGQNVTLSCEQNLNHDAMYWYRQDPGQGLRLIYYSQIVNDFQKGDIAEGYSVSREKKESFPLTVTSAQKNPTAFYLCASSTSGRGETQYFGPGTRLLVL.

This chain connects TRBV12-5 to TRBJ1-1; tentatively, D is TRBD1 (6 bases). Germline CDR1 LGHNT, CDR2 FRNRAP. V lost 4 bases and J lost 1, with 10 bases in between. CDR3 size: 14 residues. The CDR3 DNA reads as TGTGCTAGTGGTTCTAGGACAGAGAACACTGAAGCTTTCTTT. Protein sequence: CASGSRTENTEAFF.

V is TRBV19 and J is TRBJ2-7; 14 bases align to TRBD2. The trim removed 5 bases at V and 6 bases at J, leaving 3 bases unmatched. The CDR3 length is 14 residues. Germline loops: CDR1 LNHDA, CDR2 SQIVND (reference sequence). The CDR3, as DNA: TGTGCCAGTAGTCTGGGACTAGCGGGAGTCGAGCAGTACTTC. It is translated as CASSLGLAGVEQYF.

The V and J genes are TRBV9 and TRBJ2-4, with 7 nucleotides matching TRBD1. Trimming took 0 bases from V and 0 from J; bases not matched to a gene: 3. The CDR3 contains 16 residues. Germline V gene sequence: CDR1 SGDLS, CDR2 YYNGEE. CDR3 residues: CASSVGGQTAKNIQYF. DNA of the CDR3: TGTGCCAGCAGCGTAGGGGGACAGACAGCCAAAAACATTCAGTACTTC.

J is TRBJ1-5 and V is TRBV15; D perhaps matches TRBD1 (5 bases). The germline V gene encodes CDR1 LNHNV and CDR2 YYDKDF (reference sequence). This CDR3 contains 14 residues. The V gene lost 4 bases and the J gene lost 0 bases, with 7 bases spanning the gap. CDR3: CATSTGGSNQPQHF. In DNA, the CDR3 is TGTGCCACCAGCACCGGGGGTAGCAATCAGCCCCAGCATTTT.

Only one count was recorded for this clone. V and J are TRBV7-9 and TRBJ1-1; TRBD1 aligns across 8 bases. The CDR3 loop spans 16 amino acids. Germline CDR1 SEHNR, CDR2 FQNEAQ (reference sequence). The V gene end was trimmed by 4 bases and the J gene end by 0 bases; junction bases not matched to a gene: 7. The CDR3 spells CASSSSNRGLNTEAFF. In DNA form, the CDR3 reads TGTGCCAGCAGCTCTTCGAACAGGGGGTTGAACACTGAAGCTTTCTTT.